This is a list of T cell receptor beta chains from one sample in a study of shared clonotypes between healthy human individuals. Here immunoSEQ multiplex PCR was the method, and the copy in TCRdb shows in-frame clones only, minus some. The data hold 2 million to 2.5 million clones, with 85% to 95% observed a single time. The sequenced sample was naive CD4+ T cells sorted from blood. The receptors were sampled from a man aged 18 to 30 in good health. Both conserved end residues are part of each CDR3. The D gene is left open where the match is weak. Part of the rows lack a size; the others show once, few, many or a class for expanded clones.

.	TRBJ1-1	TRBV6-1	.	CASKGNTEAFF	TGTGCCAGCAAGGGGAACACTGAAGCTTTCTTT
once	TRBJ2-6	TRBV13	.	CASSDLGGANVLTF	TGTGCCAGCAGCGACTTAGGAGGGGCCAACGTCCTGACTTTC
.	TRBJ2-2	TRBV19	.	CASSIGSTVTGELFF	TGTGCCAGTAGTATAGGATCCACCGTGACCGGGGAGCTGTTTTTT
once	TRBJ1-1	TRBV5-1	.	CASSLSSMNTEAFF	TGCGCCAGCAGCTTATCCAGCATGAACACTGAAGCTTTCTTT
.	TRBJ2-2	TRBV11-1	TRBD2	CASSSGGSANTGELFF	TGTGCCAGCAGCTCCGGGGGGAGCGCGAACACCGGGGAGCTGTTTTTT
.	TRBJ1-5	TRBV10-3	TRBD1	CAISDGTGNINQPQHF	TGTGCCATCAGTGACGGGACAGGGAATATCAATCAGCCCCAGCATTTT
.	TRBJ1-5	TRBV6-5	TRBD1	CASRDREGNQPQHF	TGTGCCAGCAGGGACAGGGAGGGCAATCAGCCCCAGCATTTT
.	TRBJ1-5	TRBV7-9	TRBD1	CASSLTGGLSPQHF	TGTGCCAGCAGCCTGACAGGGGGCCTGTCGCCCCAGCATTTT
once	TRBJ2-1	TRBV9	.	CASSVGPSRDNEQFF	TGTGCCAGCAGCGTGGGGCCCTCTAGGGACAATGAGCAGTTCTTC
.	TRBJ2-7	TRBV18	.	CASSPQVRSYEQYF	TGTGCCAGCTCACCACAGGTCCGCTCCTACGAGCAGTACTTC
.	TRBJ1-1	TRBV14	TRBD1	CASSQGQGISTEAFF	TGTGCCAGCAGCCAAGGACAGGGGATATCCACTGAAGCTTTCTTT
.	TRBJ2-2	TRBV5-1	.	CASRTANTGELFF	TGCGCCAGCAGGACAGCGAACACCGGGGAGCTGTTTTTT
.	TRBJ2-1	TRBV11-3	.	CASSLDPRLSSEQFF	TGTGCCAGCAGCTTAGATCCCCGCCTGTCCTCCGAGCAGTTCTTC
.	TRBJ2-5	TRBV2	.	CASRALVMQETQYF	TGTGCCAGCCGGGCCCTTGTAATGCAAGAGACCCAGTACTTC
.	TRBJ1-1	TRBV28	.	CASSTISVGNTEAFF	TGTGCCAGCAGCACTATATCTGTGGGGAACACTGAAGCTTTCTTT
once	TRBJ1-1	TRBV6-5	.	CASSYSRLSNTEAFF	TGTGCCAGCAGTTACTCGAGGTTATCGAACACTGAAGCTTTCTTT
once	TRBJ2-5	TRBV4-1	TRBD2	CASSRETSGSWETQYF	TGCGCCAGCAGCCGCGAGACTAGCGGGAGCTGGGAGACCCAGTACTTC
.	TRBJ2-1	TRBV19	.	CASSATVQGYNEQFF	TGTGCCAGTAGTGCGACAGTACAGGGATACAATGAGCAGTTCTTC
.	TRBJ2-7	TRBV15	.	CATSREWGEAYEQYF	TGTGCCACCAGCAGAGAGTGGGGGGAGGCCTACGAGCAGTACTTC
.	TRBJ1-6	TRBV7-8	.	CASSLAALKSPLHF	TGTGCCAGCAGCTTAGCGGCTTTGAAGTCACCCCTCCACTTT
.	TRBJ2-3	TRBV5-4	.	CASSTITGADTQYF	TGTGCCAGCAGCACAATTACAGGCGCAGATACGCAGTATTTT
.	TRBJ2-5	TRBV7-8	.	CASSRGYKETQYF	TGTGCCAGCAGCCGGGGGTATAAAGAGACCCAGTACTTC
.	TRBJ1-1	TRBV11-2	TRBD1	CASSFRQGARTEAFF	TGTGCCAGCAGCTTCCGACAGGGGGCCAGGACTGAAGCTTTCTTT
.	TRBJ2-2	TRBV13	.	CASSYRDTGELFF	TGTGCCAGCAGCTACAGGGACACCGGGGAGCTGTTTTTT
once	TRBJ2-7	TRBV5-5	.	CASSLVAGYEQYF	TGTGCCAGCAGCTTGGTTGCGGGGTACGAGCAGTACTTC
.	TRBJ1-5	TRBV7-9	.	CASGLDSNQPQHF	TGTGCCAGCGGGCTGGATAGCAATCAGCCCCAGCATTTT
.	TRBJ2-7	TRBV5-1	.	CASSLVGGPSYEQYF	TGCGCCAGCAGCTTGGTTGGGGGTCCCTCCTACGAGCAGTACTTC
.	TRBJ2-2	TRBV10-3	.	CAISRDRELFF	TGTGCCATCAGCCGGGACCGGGAGCTGTTTTTT
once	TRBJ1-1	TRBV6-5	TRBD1	CASSRGQGFAEAFF	TGTGCCAGCAGCCGCGGACAGGGGTTTGCTGAAGCTTTCTTT
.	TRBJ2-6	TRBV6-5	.	CAIKGYRANVLTF	TGTGCCATCAAGGGGTATAGGGCCAACGTCCTGACTTTC
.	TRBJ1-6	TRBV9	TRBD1	CASSVDRGSPLHF	TGTGCCAGCAGCGTCGACAGGGGTTCACCCCTCCACTTT
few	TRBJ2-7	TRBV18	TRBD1	CASSPGTDTYEQYF	TGTGCCAGCTCACCCGGGACAGACACCTACGAGCAGTACTTC
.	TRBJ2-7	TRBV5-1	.	CASRSYGQAGDEQYF	TGCGCCAGCAGGTCTTACGGACAGGCGGGGGACGAGCAGTACTTC
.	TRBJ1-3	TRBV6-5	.	CASSRGGSSGNTIYF	TGTGCCAGCAGTCGCGGGGGGTCCTCTGGAAACACCATATATTTT
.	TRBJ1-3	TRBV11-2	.	CASSSGLSGNTIYF	TGTGCCAGCAGCTCAGGGCTCTCTGGAAACACCATATATTTT
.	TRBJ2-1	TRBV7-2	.	CASSPRDPFFDEQFF	TGTGCCAGCAGCCCCCGGGACCCTTTTTTCGATGAGCAGTTCTTC
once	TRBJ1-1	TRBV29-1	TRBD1	CSVTPTGGEAEAFF	TGCAGCGTTACCCCCACAGGGGGCGAGGCTGAAGCTTTCTTT
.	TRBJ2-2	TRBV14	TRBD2	CASSASGGYTGELFF	TGTGCCAGCAGCGCTAGCGGGGGGTACACCGGGGAGCTGTTTTTT
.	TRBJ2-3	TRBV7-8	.	CASSSHLRGSTDTQYF	TGTGCCAGCAGCTCCCATCTACGGGGTAGCACAGATACGCAGTATTTT
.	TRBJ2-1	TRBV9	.	CASSVRGLVNEQFF	TGTGCCAGCAGCGTAAGGGGACTCGTCAATGAGCAGTTCTTC
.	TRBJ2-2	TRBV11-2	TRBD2	CASSSRTSGGSNTGELFF	TGTGCCAGCAGCTCCAGGACTAGCGGGGGATCGAACACCGGGGAGCTGTTTTTT
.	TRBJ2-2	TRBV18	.	CASSPDITSAGELFF	TGTGCCAGCTCACCCGACATAACCTCGGCCGGGGAGCTGTTTTTT
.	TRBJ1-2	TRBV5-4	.	CASSLEGGLNYGYTF	TGTGCCAGCAGCTTGGAAGGGGGTTTGAACTATGGCTACACCTTC
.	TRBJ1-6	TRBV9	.	CASSVAGEASPLHF	TGTGCCAGCAGCGTAGCCGGAGAGGCTTCACCCCTCCACTTT
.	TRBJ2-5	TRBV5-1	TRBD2	CASSYGGGPSIETQYF	TGCGCCAGCAGCTACGGCGGGGGGCCTTCCATAGAGACCCAGTACTTC
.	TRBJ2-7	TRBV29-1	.	CSLIRPYEQYF	TGCAGCCTAATACGTCCCTACGAGCAGTACTTC
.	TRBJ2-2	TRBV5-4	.	CASSRWDSSTGELFF	TGTGCCAGCAGTCGATGGGACTCTTCAACCGGGGAGCTGTTTTTT
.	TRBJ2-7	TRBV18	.	CASSPPRFNEQYF	TGTGCCAGCTCACCACCGAGGTTTAACGAGCAGTACTTC
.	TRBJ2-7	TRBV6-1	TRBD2	CASRPGGSGTYEQYF	TGTGCCAGCAGACCGGGGGGGTCTGGCACCTACGAGCAGTACTTC
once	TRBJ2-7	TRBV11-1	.	CASSTFRGSVHEQYF	TGTGCCAGCAGCACCTTCAGGGGAAGCGTCCACGAGCAGTACTTC
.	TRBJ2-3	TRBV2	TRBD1	CASSAGTGVRDTQYF	TGTGCCAGCAGCGCCGGGACAGGGGTACGGGATACGCAGTATTTT
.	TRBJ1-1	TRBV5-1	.	CASSLTWGNTEAFF	TGCGCCAGCAGCTTGACCTGGGGGAACACTGAAGCTTTCTTT